In its sample, the clone carrying this TCR beta chain was seen once. What it recognizes is unknown. This sample was taken from a study of identical twins. Template switching created a universal primer site, and the cDNA included unique molecular identifiers. TCRdb reprocessed the 5' RACE reads with MiXCR, giving one entry per CDR3 protein. The top ten clones hold 1.6% of a sample with nearly 650,000 distinct CDR3 sequences, under 8.5% of them seen once. Study conclusions and caveats: While abundant cord blood beta clonotypes carried fewer insertions, memory repertoires showed no such pattern. Models, which agreed with sharing between unrelated individuals, nonetheless underestimated the out-of-frame TCR alpha sharing seen in monozygotic twins.

Germline V gene data show CDR1 as LNHDA and CDR2 as SQIVND (reference sequence). Losses at the gene ends were 6 bases for V and 5 bases for J; bases not matched to a gene: 13. The CDR3 extends over 16 amino acids. These records were also assigned to another study, of yellow fever vaccine responses in identical twins.

The sequence derives from a young woman in good health. The source material was PBMCs. This chain connects TRBV19 to TRBJ2-7, with 10 bases fitting TRBD2. The DNA for the CDR3 is TGTGCCAGTAGCCGACGTAGCGGGAGGCCTCGTGACGAGCAGTACTTC. Amino acids: CASSRRSGRPRDEQYF.